This T cell receptor (beta chain) comes out of a study of blood T cell repertoires in COVID-19. Study information: Both acute and convalescent COVID-19 samples were obtained from the United States, Italy and Spain. Sources were T cells, B-cell-depleted T cells, or PBMCs; the material itself was cDNA or gDNA.

This clone was seen ten or more times. CDR3 length equals 14 residues. V shed 6 bases, J shed 8 bases, and the junction held 11 bases outside the gene matches. CDR1 SQVTM and CDR2 ANQGSEA come from the germline V gene. In the original analysis: Nucleated cell counts were estimated from reference gene primer amplification. Assay: immunoSEQ multiplex PCR; the TCRdb copy retains only in-frame clones and omits some. V, J and clone size reflect that table, while D and trimming were determined from the DNA. The profile shows some 200,000 clones, about 80% of them singletons. The TCR comes from a human donor with acute or convalescent COVID-19. The donor label of this sample is uncertain. Input material: peripheral blood. V usage is TRBV29-1 and J usage is TRBJ1-4, with TRBD1 matching over 8 bases. The CDR3 loop reads CSVADRGAGEKLFF. CDR3 in DNA: TGCAGCGTAGCTGACAGGGGAGCCGGAGAAAAACTGTTTTTT.